The clone carrying this T cell receptor beta chain turned up a few times. The antigen is unknown. This entry comes from a study of cytomegalovirus exposure and HLA in healthy donors. General observations from the study: Later genetic work tied a missense DCLRE1C variant to beta-chain V and J trimming. About 87% or about 30% of the time was how often most TCR beta V segments were productive, according to an earlier analysis. What a later analysis reportedly showed was that an Asian-associated ancestry cluster had fewer N-insertions than the approximately 700-donor mean.

Trimming removed 8 bases from V and 6 bases from J, with 11 bases in between. Germline values: CDR1 LNHDA, CDR2 SQIVND (reference sequence). This CDR3 is 12 amino acids long. Both 60 Vbeta primers and 13 Jbeta primers went into the PCR. TCRdb's table, derived via immunoSEQ multiplex PCR, lists solely in-frame clones and lacks some. The data show 120,000 to 150,000 clones, over 70% seen once. The clonotype was recovered from a male donor in good health and CMV-seronegative. The sample consisted of PBMCs. This chain joins TRBV19 and TRBJ2-4; D is undetermined. The CDR3 region has the DNA TGTGCCAGTCTCGCAGGCTCAAACATTCAGTACTTC. Its protein is CASLAGSNIQYF.